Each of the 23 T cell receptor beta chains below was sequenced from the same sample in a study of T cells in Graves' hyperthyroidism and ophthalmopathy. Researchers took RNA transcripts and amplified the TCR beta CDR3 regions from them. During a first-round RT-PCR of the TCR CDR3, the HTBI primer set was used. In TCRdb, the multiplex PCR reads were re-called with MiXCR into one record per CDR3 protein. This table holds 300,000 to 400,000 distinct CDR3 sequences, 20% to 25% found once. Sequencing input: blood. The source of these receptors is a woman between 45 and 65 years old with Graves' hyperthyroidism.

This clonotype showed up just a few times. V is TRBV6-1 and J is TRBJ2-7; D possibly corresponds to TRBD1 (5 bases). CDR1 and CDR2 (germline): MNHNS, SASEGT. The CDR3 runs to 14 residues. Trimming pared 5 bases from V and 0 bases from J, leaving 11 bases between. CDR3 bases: TGTGCCAGCAGTTCAGGGCATTACTCCTACGAGCAGTACTTC. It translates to CASSSGHYSYEQYF.

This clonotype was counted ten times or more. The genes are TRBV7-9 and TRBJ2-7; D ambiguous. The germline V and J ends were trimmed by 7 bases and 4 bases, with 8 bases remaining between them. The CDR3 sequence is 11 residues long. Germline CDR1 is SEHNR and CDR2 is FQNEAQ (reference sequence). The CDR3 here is CASMSRYEQYF. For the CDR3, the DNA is TGTGCCAGCATGTCCCGGTACGAGCAGTACTTC.

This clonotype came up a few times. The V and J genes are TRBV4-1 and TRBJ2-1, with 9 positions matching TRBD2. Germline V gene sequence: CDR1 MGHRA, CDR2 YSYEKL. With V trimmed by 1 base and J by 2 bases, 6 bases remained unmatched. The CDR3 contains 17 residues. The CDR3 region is CASSQGGGRATYNEQFF. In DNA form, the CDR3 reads TGCGCCAGCAGCCAAGGTGGCGGGAGGGCAACCTACAATGAGCAGTTCTTC.

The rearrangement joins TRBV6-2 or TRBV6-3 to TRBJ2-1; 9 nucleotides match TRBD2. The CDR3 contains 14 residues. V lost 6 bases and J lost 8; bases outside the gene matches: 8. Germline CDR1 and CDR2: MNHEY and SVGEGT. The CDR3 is CASRRGGVWDEQFF. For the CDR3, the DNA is TGTGCCAGCAGGCGGGGGGGGGTCTGGGATGAGCAGTTCTTC.

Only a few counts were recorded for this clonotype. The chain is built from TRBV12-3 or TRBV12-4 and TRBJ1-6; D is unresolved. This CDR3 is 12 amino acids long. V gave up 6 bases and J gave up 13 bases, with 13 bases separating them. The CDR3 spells CASSPLNIPLHF. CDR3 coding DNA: TGTGCCAGCAGCCCCCTTAATATCCCCCTCCACTTT.

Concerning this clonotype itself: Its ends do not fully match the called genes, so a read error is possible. The CDR3: CSAHDRESSEQYF. The CDR3 DNA reads TGCAGTGCTCATGACAGGGAGTCCTCCGAGCAGTACTTC. V usage is TRBV20-1 and J usage is TRBJ2-7, with 7 bases lining up with TRBD1. This CDR3 is 13 amino acids long. The V gene's germline CDR1 is DFQATT and CDR2 SNEGSKA (reference sequence).

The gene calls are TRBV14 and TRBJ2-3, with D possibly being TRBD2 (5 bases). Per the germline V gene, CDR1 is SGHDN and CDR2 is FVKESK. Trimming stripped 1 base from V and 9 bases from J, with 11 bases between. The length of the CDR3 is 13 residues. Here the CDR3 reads CASSQVREGTQYF. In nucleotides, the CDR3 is TGTGCCAGCAGCCAAGTGAGGGAAGGGACGCAGTATTTT.

The CDR3 sequence: CASSYSTGIQETQYF. CDR3 nucleotides: TGTGCCAGCAGTTACTCGACTGGCATACAAGAGACCCAGTACTTC. The rearrangement joins TRBV6-2 or TRBV6-3 to TRBJ2-5, with D unresolved. The V gene lost 0 bases and the J gene lost 2 bases, with 10 bases spanning the gap. This CDR3 region has 15 residues. Germline CDR1 and CDR2: MNHEY and SVGEGT.

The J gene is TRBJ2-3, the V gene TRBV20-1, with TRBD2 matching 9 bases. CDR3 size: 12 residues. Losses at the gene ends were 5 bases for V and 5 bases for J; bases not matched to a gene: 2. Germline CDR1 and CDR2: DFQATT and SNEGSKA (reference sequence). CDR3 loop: CSAGLALDTQYF. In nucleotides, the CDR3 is TGCAGTGCTGGACTAGCGTTAGATACGCAGTATTTT.

CDR3: CSVKTSGRDTGELFF. The CDR3 DNA reads as TGCAGTGTTAAGACTAGCGGGAGAGACACCGGGGAGCTGTTTTTT. The chain is built from TRBV20-1 and TRBJ2-2; TRBD2 matches 12 bases. V gave up 7 bases and J gave up 3 bases; unmatched junction bases: 6. There are 15 residues in the CDR3. CDR1 is DFQATT and CDR2 is SNEGSKA in the germline V gene (reference sequence).

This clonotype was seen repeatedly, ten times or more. The CDR3: CASSTNRASYEQYF. The CDR3 DNA follows: TGTGCCAGCAGTACAAACAGGGCCTCCTACGAGCAGTACTTC. The rearrangement uses TRBV28 and TRBJ2-7, with D perhaps matching TRBD1 (6 bases). With 5 bases removed from V and 0 bases from J, the gap between germline ends came to 11 bases. The CDR3 length is 14 residues. The germline V gene has CDR1 MDHEN and CDR2 SYDVKM.

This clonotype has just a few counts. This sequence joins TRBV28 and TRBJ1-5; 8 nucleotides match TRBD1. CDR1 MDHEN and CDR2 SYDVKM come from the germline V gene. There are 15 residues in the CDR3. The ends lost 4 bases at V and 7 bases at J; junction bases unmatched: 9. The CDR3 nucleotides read TGTGCCAGCAGTTCGAGACAGGGGTCCCACCAGCCCCAGCATTTT. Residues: CASSSRQGSHQPQHF.

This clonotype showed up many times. CDR3 DNA sequence: TGTGCCAGCCGGTTAGCGGGGGCCCCCGGGGAGCTGTTTTTT. This encodes CASRLAGAPGELFF. The genes are TRBV12-3 or TRBV12-4 and TRBJ2-2; 9 nucleotides agree with TRBD2. Trimming removed 8 bases from V and 6 bases from J; junction bases left unmatched: 7. The CDR3 has 14 residues.

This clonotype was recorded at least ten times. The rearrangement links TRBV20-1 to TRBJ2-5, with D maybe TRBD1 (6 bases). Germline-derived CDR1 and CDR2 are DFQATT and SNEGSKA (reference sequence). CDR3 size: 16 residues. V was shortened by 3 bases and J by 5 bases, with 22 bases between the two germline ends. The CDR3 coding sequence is TGCAGTGCTAGTCTTCTGGCAGGGGAATTGTTTGAGACCCAGTACTTC. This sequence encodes CSASLLAGELFETQYF.

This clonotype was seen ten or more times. CDR3 DNA sequence: TGTGCCAGCAGTTTAGGTCTTATTTATGGCTACACCTTC. Amino acids: CASSLGLIYGYTF. The gene calls are TRBV28 and TRBJ1-2; D ambiguous. Germline CDR1 and CDR2: MDHEN and SYDVKM. Trimming took off 2 bases at V and 5 bases at J, with 9 bases between the two ends. The CDR3 extends over 13 amino acids.

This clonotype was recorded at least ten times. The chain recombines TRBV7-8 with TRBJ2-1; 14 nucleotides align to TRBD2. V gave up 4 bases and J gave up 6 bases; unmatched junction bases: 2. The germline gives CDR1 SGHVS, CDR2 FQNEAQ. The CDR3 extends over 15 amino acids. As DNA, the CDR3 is TGTGCCAGCAGCTCGACTAGCGGGAGGGCCAATGAGCAGTTCTTC. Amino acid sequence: CASSSTSGRANEQFF.

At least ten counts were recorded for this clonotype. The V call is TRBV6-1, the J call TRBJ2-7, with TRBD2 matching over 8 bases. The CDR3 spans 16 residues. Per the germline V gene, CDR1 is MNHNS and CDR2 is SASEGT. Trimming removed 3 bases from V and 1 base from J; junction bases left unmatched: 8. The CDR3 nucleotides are TGTGCCAGCAGTGACGGTGTCCGGGAGGGATCCTACGAGCAGTACTTC. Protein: CASSDGVREGSYEQYF.

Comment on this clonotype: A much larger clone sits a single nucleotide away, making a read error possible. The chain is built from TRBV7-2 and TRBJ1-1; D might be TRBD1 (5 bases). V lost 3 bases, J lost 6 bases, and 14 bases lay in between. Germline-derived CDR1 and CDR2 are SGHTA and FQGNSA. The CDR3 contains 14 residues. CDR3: CASSLSQGRSEAFF. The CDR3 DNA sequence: TGTGCCAGCAGCTTGTCGCAGGGTAGGTCTGAAGCTTTCTTT.

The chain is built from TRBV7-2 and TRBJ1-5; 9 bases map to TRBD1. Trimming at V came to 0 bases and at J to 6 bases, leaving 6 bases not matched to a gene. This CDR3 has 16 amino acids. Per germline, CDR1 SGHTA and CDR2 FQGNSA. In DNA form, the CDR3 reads TGTGCCAGCAGCTTAGCGCCACAGGGGGCTGGTCAGCCCCAGCATTTT. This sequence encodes CASSLAPQGAGQPQHF.

The CDR3 DNA sequence: TGTGCCAGCAGCCTAGACGGGGGGGACATGAACACTGAAGCTTTCTTT. Translated, it gives CASSLDGGDMNTEAFF. This chain connects TRBV9 to TRBJ1-1; tentative D call: TRBD1 (6 bases). Germline lookup yields CDR1 SGDLS and CDR2 YYNGEE. Trimming shortened V by 4 bases and J by 0 bases, and 16 bases separated the two germline ends. This CDR3 comprises 16 residues.

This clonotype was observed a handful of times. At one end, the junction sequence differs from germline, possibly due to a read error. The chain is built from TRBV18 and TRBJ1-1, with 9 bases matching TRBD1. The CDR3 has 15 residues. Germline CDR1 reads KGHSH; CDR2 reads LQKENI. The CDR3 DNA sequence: TGTGCCAGCTCACCCCCGACAGGGGGAAACACTAAAGCTTTCTTT. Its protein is CASSPPTGGNTKAFF.

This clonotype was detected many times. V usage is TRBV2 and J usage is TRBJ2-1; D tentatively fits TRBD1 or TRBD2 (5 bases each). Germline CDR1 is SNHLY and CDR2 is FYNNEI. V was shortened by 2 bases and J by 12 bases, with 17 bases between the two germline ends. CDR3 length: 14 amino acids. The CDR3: CASSELGVRVRQFF. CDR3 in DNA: TGTGCCAGCAGTGAACTGGGAGTCAGGGTTAGGCAGTTCTTC.

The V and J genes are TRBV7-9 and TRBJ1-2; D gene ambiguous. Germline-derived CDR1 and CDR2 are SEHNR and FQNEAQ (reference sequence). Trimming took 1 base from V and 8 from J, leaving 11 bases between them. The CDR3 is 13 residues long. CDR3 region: CASSLELPGGYTF. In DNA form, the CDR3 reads TGTGCCAGCAGCTTAGAATTGCCCGGGGGCTACACCTTC.